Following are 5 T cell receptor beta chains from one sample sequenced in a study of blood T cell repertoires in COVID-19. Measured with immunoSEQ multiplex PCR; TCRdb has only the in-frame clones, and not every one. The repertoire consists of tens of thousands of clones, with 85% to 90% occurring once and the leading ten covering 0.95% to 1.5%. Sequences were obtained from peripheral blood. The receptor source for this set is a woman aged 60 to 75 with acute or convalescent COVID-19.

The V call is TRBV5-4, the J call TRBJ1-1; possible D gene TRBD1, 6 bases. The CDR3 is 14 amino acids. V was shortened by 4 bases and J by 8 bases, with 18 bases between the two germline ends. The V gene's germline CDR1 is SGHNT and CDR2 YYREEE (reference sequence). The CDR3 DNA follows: TGTGCCAGCAGCCTCCACAGGGTGGGCACGGAAGCTTTCTTT. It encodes CASSLHRVGTEAFF.

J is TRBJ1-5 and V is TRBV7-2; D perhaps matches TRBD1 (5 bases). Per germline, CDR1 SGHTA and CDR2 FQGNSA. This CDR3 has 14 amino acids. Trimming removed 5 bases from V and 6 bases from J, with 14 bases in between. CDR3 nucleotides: TGTGCCAGCAGCCCCGACAGTATTAGTCAGCCCCAGCATTTT. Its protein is CASSPDSISQPQHF.

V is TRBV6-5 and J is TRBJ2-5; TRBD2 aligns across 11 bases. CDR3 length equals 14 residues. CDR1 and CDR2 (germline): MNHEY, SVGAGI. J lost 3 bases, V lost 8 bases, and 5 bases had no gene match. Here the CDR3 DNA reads TGTGCCAGCCAGTCGACTAGCGGGGAAGAGACCCAGTACTTC. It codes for CASQSTSGEETQYF.

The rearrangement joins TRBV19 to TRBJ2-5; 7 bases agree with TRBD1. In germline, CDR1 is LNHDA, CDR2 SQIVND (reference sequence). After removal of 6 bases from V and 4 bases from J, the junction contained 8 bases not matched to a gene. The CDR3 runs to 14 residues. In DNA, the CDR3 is TGTGCCAGTAGGGAACAGGGGATGGCAGAGACCCAGTACTTC. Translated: CASREQGMAETQYF.

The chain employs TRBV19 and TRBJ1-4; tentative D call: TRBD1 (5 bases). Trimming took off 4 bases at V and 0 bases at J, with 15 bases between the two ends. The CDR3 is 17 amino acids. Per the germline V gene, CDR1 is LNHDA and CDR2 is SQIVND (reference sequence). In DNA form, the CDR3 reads TGTGCCAGTAGTACCTCGACAGAGTTTACAACTAATGAAAAACTGTTTTTT. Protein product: CASSTSTEFTTNEKLFF.